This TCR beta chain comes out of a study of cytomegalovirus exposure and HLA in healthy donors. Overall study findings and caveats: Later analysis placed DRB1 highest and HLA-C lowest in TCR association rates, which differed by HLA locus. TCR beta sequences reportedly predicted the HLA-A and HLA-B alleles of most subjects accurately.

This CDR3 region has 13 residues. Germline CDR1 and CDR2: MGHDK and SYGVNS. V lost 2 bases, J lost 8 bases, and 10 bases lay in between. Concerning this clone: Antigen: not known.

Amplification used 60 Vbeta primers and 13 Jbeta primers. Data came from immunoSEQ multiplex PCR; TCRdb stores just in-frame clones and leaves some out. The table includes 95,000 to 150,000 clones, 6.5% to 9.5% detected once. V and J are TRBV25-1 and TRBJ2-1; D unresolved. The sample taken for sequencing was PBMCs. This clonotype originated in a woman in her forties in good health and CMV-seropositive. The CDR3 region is CASSEKNFDEQFF. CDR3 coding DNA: TGTGCCAGCAGTGAAAAAAACTTTGATGAGCAGTTCTTC.